This T cell receptor (beta chain) was recorded in a study of control samples from healthy donors and cancer patients. The method was immunoSEQ multiplex PCR; TCRdb's version includes in-frame clones alone and lacks a portion of them. The table lists 75,000 to 95,000 clones, 90% of them singletons. The germline gives CDR1 LNHDA, CDR2 SQIVND (reference sequence). This CDR3 comprises 16 residues. Trimming removed 7 bases at V and 0 bases at J, with 16 bases between. The clonotype originates from a woman aged 18-29 years in good health. This sequence joins TRBV19 and TRBJ1-3; D gene unclear. Sequenced input: blood. For the CDR3, the DNA is TGTGCCAGTACCGAAACTGGGCAGACCTCTGGAAACACCATATATTTT. Protein sequence: CASTETGQTSGNTIYF. Combining the CDR3 with reference TRBV19 and TRBJ1-3 gives the whole variable domain DGGITQSPKYLFRKEGQNVTLSCEQNLNHDAMYWYRQDPGQGLRLIYYSQIVNDFQKGDIAEGYSVSREKKESFPLTVTSAQKNPTAFYLCASTETGQTSGNTIYFGEGSWLTVV.